This TCR beta chain came from a study of human T cells and chemical hapten exposure. About the study: Per-sample variation in TCR yield stemmed mainly from small pooled library volume differences. General study findings and limits: Since the donors had alopecia, their immune response may not be the same as that of healthy people. Expanded TCRs produced significantly more large CDR3 similarity clusters than controls did.

TCRdb independently ran MiXCR on the RACE reads; one entry per CDR3 protein. Counted here are more than 55,000 distinct CDR3 sequences, approximately 9.8% occurring once; the ten biggest clones make up 2.5% to 4%. This clonotype was detected ten times or more. What it recognizes is unknown. The CDR3 sequence is 14 residues long. CDR1 is DFQATT and CDR2 is SNEGSKA in the germline V gene (reference sequence). Germline trimming cut 7 bases from V and 8 bases from J; bases unmatched to any gene: 11. The time point: patch test 1, 2 weeks after DPC sensitization. Treatment meaning: therapeutic diphenylcyclopropenone sensitization with weekly scalp DPC.

The clonotype was recovered from a woman between 40 and 55 years old with alopecia areata. Some clones in this sample may be carry-over from other donors' samples. The gene calls are TRBV20-1 and TRBJ2-1, with 10 bases identical to TRBD1. The material sequenced was whole blood, taken in connection with sensitization to the hapten diphenylcyclopropenone (DPC). In DNA, the CDR3 is TGCAGTGTCCGACCGGGACAGGGGATCGATGAGCAGTTCTTC. It translates to CSVRPGQGIDEQFF.